Sequencing of this TCR beta chain was carried out in a study of T cell responses to AZD1222 COVID-19 vaccine. Study outcomes and limitations: Among the donors, most were white British and more were female, and clonal diversity was possibly underestimated. Just a handful of people given AZD1222 tested seropositive at baseline. Nearly half of spike-specific TCRs reportedly target unmutated variant regions. Increased Spike-specific TCR breadth and depth were observed after two AZD1222 doses.

Sequencing used immunoSEQ multiplex PCR; TCRdb keeps in-frame clones, though not all of them. The table has 150,000 or so clones, approximately 92% seen once. Trimming removed 6 bases from V and 4 bases from J, with 12 bases in between. Per the germline V gene, CDR1 is KGHDR and CDR2 is SFDVKD. This CDR3 contains 14 residues. On this clone itself: What it binds is not known.

This clonotype was obtained from an adult who received the AZD1222 COVID-19 vaccine. The V gene is TRBV24-1, the J gene TRBJ1-5; D ambiguous. Sequencing was performed on peripheral blood, taken 28 days after the second AZD1222 dose. Here the CDR3 reads CATSQGPSNQPQHF. DNA for the CDR3: TGTGCCACCAGTCAAGGGCCCTCGAATCAGCCCCAGCATTTT.